Listed here are 8 T cell receptor beta chains from one sample, sequenced in a study of T cells after yellow fever vaccination. MiXCR, run by TCRdb on the 5' RACE reads, gives a single entry per CDR3 protein. The sample lists a few hundred thousand distinct CDR3 sequences; about 6.2% were seen once. Material: PBMCs, obtained 5 days after the yellow fever booster vaccination. Source of these receptors: a man aged 30-40 years who received the YFV17D yellow fever vaccine.

This clonotype was picked up a small number of times. The V and J genes are TRBV11-2 and TRBJ1-2, with TRBD1 matching over 7 bases. From germline, CDR1 is SGHAT and CDR2 FQNNGV. The CDR3 sequence is 17 residues long. The trim removed 0 bases at V and 4 bases at J, leaving 11 bases unmatched. CDR3 protein: CASSLDGGGASTYGYTF. As DNA, the CDR3 is TGTGCCAGCAGCTTAGACGGAGGGGGCGCGAGTACCTATGGCTACACCTTC.

This clonotype came up a few times. The chain has TRBV7-2 and TRBJ2-6; D ambiguous. V was shortened by 4 bases and J by 2 bases, with 9 bases between the two germline ends. The CDR3 consists of 15 residues. The germline CDR1 and CDR2 sequences are SGHTA and FQGNSA. The CDR3 DNA reads TGTGCCAGCAGCTCAAATGGACCTGGGGCCAACGTCCTGACTTTC. It specifies CASSSNGPGANVLTF. The full variable domain, its missing parts supplied by reference TRBV7-2 and TRBJ2-6, is GAGVSQSPSNKVTEKGKDVELRCDPISGHTALYWYRQSLGQGLEFLIYFQGNSAPDKSGLPSDRFSAERTGGSVSTLTIQRTQQEDSAVYLCASSSNGPGANVLTFGAGSRLTVL.

The chain carries TRBV30 and TRBJ1-1, with D perhaps matching TRBD1 (6 bases). The germline V gene encodes CDR1 GTSNPN and CDR2 SVGIG (reference sequence). The CDR3 consists of 12 residues. V gave up 5 bases and J gave up 7 bases, with 14 bases separating them. CDR3 in DNA: TGTGCCTGGGGACAGTTATCAAATGAAGCTTTCTTT. This sequence encodes CAWGQLSNEAFF.

The gene calls are TRBV7-9 and TRBJ1-2; unclear D gene. Germline V CDR1 and CDR2: SEHNR, FQNEAQ (reference sequence). The CDR3 runs 14 residues. Trimming removed 5 bases from V and 2 bases from J, with 12 bases in between. CDR3 DNA: TGTGCCAGCAGCCTAGAGGCAGGCAACTATGGCTACACCTTC. Its protein product is CASSLEAGNYGYTF.

This chain uses TRBV5-4 with TRBJ2-1; the match to TRBD2 covers 9 bases. V shed 0 bases, J shed 2 bases, and the junction held 3 bases outside the gene matches. CDR3 length: 16 amino acids. CDR1 and CDR2 from the germline V gene are SGHNT and YYREEE (reference sequence). The CDR3 spells CASSLGIAGAYNEQFF. As DNA, the CDR3 is TGTGCCAGCAGCTTGGGGATAGCGGGAGCCTACAATGAGCAGTTCTTC.

Only a few counts were recorded for this clonotype. This chain connects TRBV28 to TRBJ1-3; 9 nucleotides agree with TRBD1. CDR1 and CDR2 (germline): MDHEN, SYDVKM. The CDR3 consists of 14 residues. In DNA form, the CDR3 reads TGTGGAGGATCGGGGACAGGGTCTGGAAACACCATATATTTT. Amino acid sequence: CGGSGTGSGNTIYF.

This sequence joins TRBV12-3 or TRBV12-4 and TRBJ2-3, with TRBD2 matching 13 bases. The CDR3 has 17 amino acids. Unmatched junction bases numbered 11, after V lost 3 bases and J lost 8 bases. DNA for the CDR3: TGTGCCAGCAGTTTTTCAGGACTAGCGGGAGAGGCTGGTACGCAGTATTTT. Its translation is CASSFSGLAGEAGTQYF.

The J gene is TRBJ2-1, the V gene TRBV27, with D perhaps matching TRBD1 or TRBD2 (5 bases each). The germline CDR1 and CDR2 sequences are MNHEY and SMNVEV (reference sequence). This CDR3 has 12 amino acids. Trimming shortened V by 6 bases and J by 10 bases, and 13 bases separated the two germline ends. As DNA, the CDR3 is TGTGCCAGCAGCATAGTCCGGGGCGAGCAGTTCTTC. This sequence encodes CASSIVRGEQFF.